A single sample is the source of the 8 T cell receptor beta chains below, sequenced in a study of T-cell memory formation after mild COVID-19. A single record per CDR3 protein comes from TCRdb applying MiXCR to the 5' RACE reads. This sample yields nearly 110,000 distinct CDR3 sequences, of which around 15% are seen a single time; around 43% belongs to the top ten. Sample: PBMCs or a T cell subset sorted from them (not recorded which). These receptor sequences come from a young man who had mild COVID-19 (a few samples of this study predate the infection). Cell type and time point are not known.

In its sample, this clonotype was seen a few times. V gene TRBV12-3 or TRBV12-4 combines with J gene TRBJ1-5; TRBD1 might be the D (6 bases). Trimming stripped 5 bases from V and 0 bases from J, with 14 bases between. The CDR3 loop spans 16 amino acids. The CDR3 region is CASSTTGTHSNQPQHF. The CDR3 DNA sequence: TGTGCCAGCAGTACTACCGGGACACATAGCAATCAGCCCCAGCATTTT.

The chain links TRBV12-3 or TRBV12-4 to TRBJ2-3, with D uncertain. This CDR3 contains 14 residues. With 0 bases removed from V and 5 bases from J, the gap between germline ends came to 9 bases. CDR3: CASSLALKEDTQYF. The CDR3 bases are TGTGCCAGCAGTTTAGCGCTAAAGGAAGATACGCAGTATTTT.

Written as DNA, the CDR3 is TGTGCCAGCAGTGGGGCCGGAGTTCCTCCTAAAGAGCAGTACTTC. Encoded protein: CASSGAGVPPKEQYF. V is TRBV6-5 and J is TRBJ2-7; tentative D call: TRBD1 (5 bases). V was cut by 5 bases and J by 7 bases, with 21 bases left in between. The V gene's germline CDR1 is MNHEY and CDR2 SVGAGI. The CDR3 totals 15 residues.

This rearrangement joins TRBV6-2 or TRBV6-3 to TRBJ2-4; 9 positions match TRBD1. Germline V gene data show CDR1 as MNHEY and CDR2 as SVGEGT. The junction had 9 bases not matched to a gene; V was cut back by 6 bases and J by 9 bases. This CDR3 is built from 14 residues. CDR3 bases: TGTGCCAGCAGCCCGGGACAGGGAGGAGGCATTCAGTACTTC. Its protein is CASSPGQGGGIQYF.

This chain links TRBV29-1 with TRBJ2-2, with TRBD1 matching over 8 bases. CDR3 length: 16 amino acids. Germline V gene data show CDR1 as SQVTM and CDR2 as ANQGSEA. Trimming cost V 3 bases and J 4 bases; bases outside gene matches: 10. CDR3 coding DNA: TGCAGCGTTGAGTTCTTGGAGACAGGGGCCACCGGGGAGCTGTTTTTT. Translation gives CSVEFLETGATGELFF.

This rearrangement joins TRBV5-4 to TRBJ1-6, with D possibly being TRBD1 (5 bases). The CDR3 extends over 15 amino acids. CDR1 and CDR2 from the germline V gene are SGHNT and YYREEE (reference sequence). V was pared by 3 bases and J by 1 base, with 8 bases between. The CDR3 sequence is CASSYGASYNSPLHF. CDR3 sequence (DNA): TGTGCCAGCAGCTACGGGGCGTCCTATAATTCACCCCTCCACTTT.

The V and J genes are TRBV4-1 and TRBJ1-2; D not resolved. Per the germline V gene, CDR1 is MGHRA and CDR2 is YSYEKL. The CDR3 contains 13 residues. The V end was cut by 4 bases, the J end by 5 bases, with 11 bases between. The CDR3 loop reads CASSRAVGYGYTF. The CDR3 DNA sequence: TGCGCCAGCAGCCGGGCGGTCGGATATGGCTACACCTTC.

This clonotype was detected ten times or more. V gene TRBV30 combines with J gene TRBJ2-7; TRBD1 matches at 11 bases. The CDR3 is 14 amino acids. Germline CDR1 GTSNPN, CDR2 SVGIG (reference sequence). V lost 0 bases, J lost 7 bases, and 5 bases stayed unmatched. The CDR3 reads CAWSVGQGVGEQYF. In nucleotides, the CDR3 is TGTGCCTGGAGTGTGGGACAGGGGGTCGGGGAGCAGTACTTC.